These 3 T cell receptor beta chains came from one sample sequenced in a study of shared clonotypes between healthy human individuals. Data came from immunoSEQ multiplex PCR; TCRdb stores just in-frame clones and leaves some out. The sample yields around 430,000 clones, about four fifths seen once. The sequenced sample consisted of PBMCs. The receptor source for this set is a woman in her thirties or forties in good health. Some clones in this sample may be carry-over from other donors' samples.

The chain combines TRBV7-6 with TRBJ1-1, with D perhaps TRBD1 (6 bases). Trimming took 5 bases from V and 4 from J, leaving 17 bases between them. This CDR3 contains 15 residues. Germline-derived CDR1 and CDR2 are SGHVS and FNYEAQ. The CDR3 loop is CASSQTRGFITEAFF. The CDR3, as DNA: TGTGCCAGCAGCCAAACAAGGGGGTTTATCACTGAAGCTTTCTTT.

The chain recombines TRBV28 with TRBJ2-1; tentatively, D is TRBD2 (6 bases). This CDR3 comprises 14 residues. V was trimmed by 9 bases and J by 0 bases, leaving 12 bases between them. Germline V CDR1 and CDR2: MDHEN, SYDVKM. For the CDR3, the DNA is TGTGCCAGTAGCCTGGACTACTCCTACAATGAGCAGTTCTTC. Residues: CASSLDYSYNEQFF.

This sequence joins TRBV19 and TRBJ2-1; 9 positions agree with TRBD1. Losses at the gene ends were 7 bases for V and 3 bases for J; bases not matched to a gene: 7. This CDR3 region has 15 residues. Germline CDR1 is LNHDA and CDR2 is SQIVND (reference sequence). CDR3 sequence (DNA): TGTGCCAGTACCCCGGACAGGGGAAACTACAATGAGCAGTTCTTC. It translates to CASTPDRGNYNEQFF.